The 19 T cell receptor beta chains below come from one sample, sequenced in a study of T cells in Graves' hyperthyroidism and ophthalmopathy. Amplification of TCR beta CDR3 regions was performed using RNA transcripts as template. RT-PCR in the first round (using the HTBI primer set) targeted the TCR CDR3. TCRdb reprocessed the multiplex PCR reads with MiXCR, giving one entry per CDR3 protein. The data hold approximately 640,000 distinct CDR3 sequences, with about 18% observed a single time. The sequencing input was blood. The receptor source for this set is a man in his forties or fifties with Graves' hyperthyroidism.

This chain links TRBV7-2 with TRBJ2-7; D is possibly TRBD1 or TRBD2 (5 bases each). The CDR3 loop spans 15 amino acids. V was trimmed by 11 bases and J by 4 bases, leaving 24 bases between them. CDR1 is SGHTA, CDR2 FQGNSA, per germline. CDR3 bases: TGTGCCTGGAGTGGATCCCGGACGGGACCATACGAGCAGTACTTC. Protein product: CAWSGSRTGPYEQYF.

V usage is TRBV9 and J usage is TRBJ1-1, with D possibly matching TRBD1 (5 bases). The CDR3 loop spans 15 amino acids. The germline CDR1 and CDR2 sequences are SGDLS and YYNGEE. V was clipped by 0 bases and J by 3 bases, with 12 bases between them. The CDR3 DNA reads TGTGCCAGCAGCGTAGATGTGGGGGGAGACACTGAAGCTTTCTTT. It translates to CASSVDVGGDTEAFF.

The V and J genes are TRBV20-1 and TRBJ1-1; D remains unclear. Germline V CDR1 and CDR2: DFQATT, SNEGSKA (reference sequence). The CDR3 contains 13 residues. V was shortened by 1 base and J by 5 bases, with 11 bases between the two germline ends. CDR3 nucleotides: TGCAGTGCTAGAGGAATCAGGAATACTGAAGCTTTCTTT. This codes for CSARGIRNTEAFF.

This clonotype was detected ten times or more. CDR3 residues: CASSWTRNEQFF. The CDR3 bases are TGTGCCAGCAGTTGGACTAGGAATGAGCAGTTCTTC. This chain links TRBV27 with TRBJ2-1, with 7 positions matching TRBD2. This CDR3 has 12 amino acids. Looked up from germline, CDR1 is MNHEY and CDR2 is SMNVEV (reference sequence). V shed 4 bases and J 7 bases; nucleotides not matched to a gene: 1.

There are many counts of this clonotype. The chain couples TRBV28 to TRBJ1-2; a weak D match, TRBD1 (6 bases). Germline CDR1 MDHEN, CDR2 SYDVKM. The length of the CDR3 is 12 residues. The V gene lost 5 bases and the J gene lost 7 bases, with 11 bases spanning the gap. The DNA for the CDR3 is TGTGCCAGCAGTACCAACAGGGTTGGCTACACCTTC. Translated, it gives CASSTNRVGYTF.

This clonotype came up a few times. CDR3 region: CASSVQWGPNTGELFF. The CDR3 region has the DNA TGTGCCAGCAGCGTCCAATGGGGTCCGAACACCGGGGAGCTGTTTTTT. The chain joins TRBV9 to TRBJ2-2; no reliable D call. Germline V gives CDR1 SGDLS, CDR2 YYNGEE. V was shortened by 2 bases and J by 0 bases, with 11 bases between the two germline ends. CDR3 length: 16 amino acids.

CDR3 nucleotides: TGTGCCAGCAGCCCGACTAGCGGGCTTCACAACCCATCCTACGAGCAGTACTTC. Encoded protein: CASSPTSGLHNPSYEQYF. The chain employs TRBV7-9 and TRBJ2-7; 10 nucleotides line up with TRBD2. CDR3 size: 18 residues. Germline V gene sequence: CDR1 SEHNR, CDR2 FQNEAQ (reference sequence). Losses at the gene ends were 5 bases for V and 1 base for J; bases not matched to a gene: 14.

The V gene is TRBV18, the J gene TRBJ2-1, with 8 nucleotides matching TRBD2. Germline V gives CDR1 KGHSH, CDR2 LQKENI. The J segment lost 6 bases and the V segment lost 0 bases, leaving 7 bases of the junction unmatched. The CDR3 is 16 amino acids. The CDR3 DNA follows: TGTGCCAGCTCACCACCACGGCGGGGGGAACGCAATGAGCAGTTCTTC. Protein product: CASSPPRRGERNEQFF.

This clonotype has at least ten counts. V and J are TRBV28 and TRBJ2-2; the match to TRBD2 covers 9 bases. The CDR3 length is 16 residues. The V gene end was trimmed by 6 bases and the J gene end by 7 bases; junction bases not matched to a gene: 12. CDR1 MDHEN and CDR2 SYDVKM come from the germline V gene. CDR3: CASSSPAGGANGELFF. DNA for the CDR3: TGTGCCAGCAGCTCTCCAGCGGGAGGAGCGAACGGGGAGCTGTTTTTT.

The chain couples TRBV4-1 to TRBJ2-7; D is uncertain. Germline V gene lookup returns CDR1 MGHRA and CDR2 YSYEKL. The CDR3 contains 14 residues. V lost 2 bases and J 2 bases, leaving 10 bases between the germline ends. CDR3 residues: CASSQSWVAYEQYF. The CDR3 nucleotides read TGCGCCAGCAGCCAAAGCTGGGTGGCCTACGAGCAGTACTTC.

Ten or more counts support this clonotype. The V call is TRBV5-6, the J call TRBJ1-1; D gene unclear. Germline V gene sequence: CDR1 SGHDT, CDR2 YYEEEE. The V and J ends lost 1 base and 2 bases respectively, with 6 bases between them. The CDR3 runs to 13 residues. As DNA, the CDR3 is TGTGCCAGCAGCTTGAACCCAAACACTGAAGCTTTCTTT. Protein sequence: CASSLNPNTEAFF.

The CDR3 DNA is TGCAGTGCTACTAGTAGCGGGAGGGCCTACAATGAGCAGTTCTTC. It encodes CSATSSGRAYNEQFF. V and J are TRBV20-1 and TRBJ2-1; 11 positions agree with TRBD2. CDR3 length: 15 residues. Germline values: CDR1 DFQATT, CDR2 SNEGSKA (reference sequence). Trimming removed 4 bases from V and 2 bases from J; junction bases left unmatched: 4.

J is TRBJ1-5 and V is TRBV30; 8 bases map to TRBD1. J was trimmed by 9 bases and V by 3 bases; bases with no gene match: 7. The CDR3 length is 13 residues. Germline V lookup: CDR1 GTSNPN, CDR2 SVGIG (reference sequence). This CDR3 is CAWSLRGLGPQHF. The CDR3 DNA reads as TGTGCCTGGAGCCTCAGGGGGCTTGGGCCCCAGCATTTT.

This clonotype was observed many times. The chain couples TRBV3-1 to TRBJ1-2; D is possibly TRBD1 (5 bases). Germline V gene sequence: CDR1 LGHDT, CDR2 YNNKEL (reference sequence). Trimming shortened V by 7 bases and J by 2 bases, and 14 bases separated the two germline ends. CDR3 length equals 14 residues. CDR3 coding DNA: TGTGCCAGCAACCGCCAGGGAGGGAACTATGGCTACACCTTC. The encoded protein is CASNRQGGNYGYTF.

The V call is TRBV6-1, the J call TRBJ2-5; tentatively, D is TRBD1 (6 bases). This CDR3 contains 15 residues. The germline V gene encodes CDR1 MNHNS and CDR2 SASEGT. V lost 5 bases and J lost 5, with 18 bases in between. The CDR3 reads CASSPSVAQGETQYF. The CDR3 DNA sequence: TGTGCCAGCAGTCCTTCGGTAGCCCAGGGGGAGACCCAGTACTTC.

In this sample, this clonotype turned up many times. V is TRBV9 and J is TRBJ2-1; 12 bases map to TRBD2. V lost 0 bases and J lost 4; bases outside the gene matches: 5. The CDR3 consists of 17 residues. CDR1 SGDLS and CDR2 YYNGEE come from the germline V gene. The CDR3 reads CASSVELAGGSYNEQFF. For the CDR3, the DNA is TGTGCCAGCAGCGTAGAACTAGCGGGAGGTTCTTACAATGAGCAGTTCTTC.

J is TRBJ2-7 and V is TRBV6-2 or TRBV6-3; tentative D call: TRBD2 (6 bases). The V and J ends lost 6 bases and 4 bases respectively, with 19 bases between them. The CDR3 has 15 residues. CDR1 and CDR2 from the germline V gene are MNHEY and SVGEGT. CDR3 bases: TGTGCCAGCAGGCACCACTCCGTGGGGGGTTACGAGCAGTACTTC. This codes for CASRHHSVGGYEQYF.

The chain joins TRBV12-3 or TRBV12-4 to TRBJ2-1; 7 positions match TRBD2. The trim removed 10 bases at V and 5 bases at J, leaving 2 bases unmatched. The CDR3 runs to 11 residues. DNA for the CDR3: TGTGCCAAAACTAGCGACAATGAGCAGTTCTTC. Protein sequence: CAKTSDNEQFF.

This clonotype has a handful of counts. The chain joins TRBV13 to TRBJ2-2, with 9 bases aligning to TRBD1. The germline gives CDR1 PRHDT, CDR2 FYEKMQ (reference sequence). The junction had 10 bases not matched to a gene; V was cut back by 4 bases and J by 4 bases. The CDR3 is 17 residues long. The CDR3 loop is CASSSRRQGEVTGELFF. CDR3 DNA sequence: TGTGCCAGCAGCTCCCGCAGACAGGGGGAAGTCACCGGGGAGCTGTTTTTT.